This paragraph covers one T cell receptor (beta chain) sequence. Its antigen is unidentified. The germline V gene encodes CDR1 MGHRA and CDR2 YSYEKL. This CDR3 region has 17 residues. V was cut by 1 base and J by 1 base, with 14 bases left in between. The sample originates from a study of beta chain features in type 1 diabetes. Study-level results: The cDNA sequencing approach could over-represent high-TCR-expressing cells. Researchers reported that naive, central memory and Treg TCRB repertoires appeared more similar in patients than in healthy donors.

Reverse transcription of all isolated RNA meant that expressed TCRB transcripts were sequenced. Sequencing used immunoSEQ multiplex PCR; TCRdb keeps in-frame clones, though not all of them. The table lists 350,000 or so clones, around a fifth of them singletons. The chain uses TRBV4-1 and TRBJ2-4; possible D gene TRBD1, 6 bases. The material sequenced was naive CD4+ T cells from blood. The sequence was obtained from a young woman in good health. CDR3 loop: CASSQVQGSGAKNIQYF. The CDR3 DNA reads TGCGCCAGCAGCCAAGTCCAGGGGTCGGGGGCCAAAAACATTCAGTACTTC.